These 9 T cell receptor beta chains came from one sample sequenced in a study of human T cells and chemical hapten exposure. Time point in this sample: pre-sensitization, week 0. The treatment denotes: therapeutic diphenylcyclopropenone sensitization with weekly scalp DPC. Via MiXCR, TCRdb re-called the RACE reads, giving one row per CDR3 protein. The sample lists around 250,000 distinct CDR3 sequences; about 9.4% were seen once. The sequenced sample was whole blood, obtained in connection with sensitization to the hapten diphenylcyclopropenone (DPC). These receptor sequences come from a middle-aged woman with alopecia areata. Some clones in this sample may be carry-over from other donors' samples.

A few counts support this clonotype. The rearrangement joins TRBV7-2 to TRBJ2-1; no firm D call. The CDR3 sequence is 15 residues long. V was shortened by 2 bases and J by 0 bases, with 8 bases between the two germline ends. CDR1 is SGHTA and CDR2 is FQGNSA in the germline V gene. CDR3 amino acids: CASSLIPLSYNEQFF. DNA of the CDR3: TGTGCCAGCAGCTTAATCCCCCTCTCCTACAATGAGCAGTTCTTC. Based on the CDR3 plus reference TRBV7-2 and TRBJ2-1, the full variable domain is GAGVSQSPSNKVTEKGKDVELRCDPISGHTALYWYRQSLGQGLEFLIYFQGNSAPDKSGLPSDRFSAERTGGSVSTLTIQRTQQEDSAVYLCASSLIPLSYNEQFFGPGTRLTVL.

This clonotype was recorded many times. J is TRBJ2-1 and V is TRBV28, with TRBD1 identical over 10 bases. CDR1 is MDHEN, CDR2 SYDVKM, per germline. V lost 5 bases to trimming and J lost 4 bases; unmatched junction nucleotides: 5. The CDR3 length is 15 residues. CDR3 loop: CASSPGTGAYNEQFF. DNA for the CDR3: TGTGCCAGCAGTCCCGGGACAGGGGCATACAATGAGCAGTTCTTC.

This clonotype was seen more than once but under ten times. The CDR3 DNA follows: TGTGCCACCAGGAGCACGGGGACAGACACAGATACGCAGTATTTT. Its translation: CATRSTGTDTDTQYF. V gene TRBV24-1 combines with J gene TRBJ2-3; 7 positions agree with TRBD1. V shed 7 bases and J 2 bases; nucleotides not matched to a gene: 8. The CDR3 has 15 amino acids. Germline V gives CDR1 KGHDR, CDR2 SFDVKD.

This clonotype has ten or more counts. The V and J genes are TRBV6-5 and TRBJ1-1; maybe TRBD1 (5 bases). This CDR3 comprises 14 residues. The V end was cut by 6 bases, the J end by 1 base, with 12 bases between. CDR1 is MNHEY, CDR2 SVGAGI, per germline. This CDR3 is CASSPGQWNTEAFF. CDR3 DNA sequence: TGTGCCAGCAGCCCCGGACAATGGAACACTGAAGCTTTCTTT.

The table lists this clonotype with a few counts. The chain combines TRBV6-6 with TRBJ1-1, with 7 bases that match TRBD1. J gave up 9 bases and V 8 bases, and 6 bases lay outside the gene matches. From germline, CDR1 is MNHNY and CDR2 SVGAGI (reference sequence). The CDR3 extends over 11 amino acids. The CDR3 coding sequence is TGTGCCAGCCGGGACAGCGGAAAAGCTTTCTTT. Its protein is CASRDSGKAFF.

V and J are TRBV6-2 or TRBV6-3 and TRBJ2-3; 11 bases map to TRBD2. Germline V lookup: CDR1 MNHEY, CDR2 SVGEGT. V lost 7 bases and J lost 5; bases outside the gene matches: 8. This CDR3 has 15 residues. The CDR3 DNA sequence: TGTGCCAGCAAGAACGACGGACTAGCGGGAGATACGCAGTATTTT. Residues: CASKNDGLAGDTQYF.

This sequence joins TRBV6-2 or TRBV6-3 and TRBJ2-2; possibly TRBD2 for D (5 bases). Germline CDR1 is MNHEY and CDR2 is SVGEGT. With 11 bases removed from V and 0 bases from J, the gap between germline ends came to 19 bases. The CDR3 contains 16 residues. DNA for the CDR3: TGTGCCGGGAGAAGTTCAGGACCTACGAACACCGGGGAGCTGTTTTTT. Translating gives CAGRSSGPTNTGELFF.

This sequence joins TRBV12-3 or TRBV12-4 and TRBJ1-1, with a tentative D call TRBD1 (6 bases). The ends were cut back, 1 base at V and 5 bases at J, with 14 bases in the middle. CDR3 length: 15 residues. The CDR3 bases are TGTGCCAGCAGTTTAGTATCCGGGGGGCGGACTGAAGCTTTCTTT. Translation: CASSLVSGGRTEAFF.

The chain joins TRBV27 to TRBJ2-1, with D possibly matching TRBD1 (6 bases). The CDR3 consists of 13 residues. Trimming shortened V by 5 bases and J by 12 bases, and 17 bases separated the two germline ends. Germline CDR1 MNHEY, CDR2 SMNVEV (reference sequence). The CDR3, as DNA: TGTGCCAGCAGTCTTATCGGACAGCAGAGGCAGTTCTTC. Amino acids: CASSLIGQQRQFF.